A single sample is the source of the 14 T cell receptor beta chains below, sequenced in a study of T cell repertoires in cytomegalovirus infection. What these receptors recognize is not known. Each CDR3 protein gets one entry after TCRdb re-called the reads with MiXCR. Of fewer than 900,000 distinct CDR3 sequences in the sample, 25% to 35% were seen once. Sequenced material: cultured CD8+ T cells from PBMCs, taken from culture after CMV antigen stimulation. Receptor source: a human donor in good health (CMV status not recorded). Some clones in this sample may be carry-over from other donors' samples.

The chain carries TRBV14 and TRBJ1-2; D remains unclear. This CDR3 is 14 amino acids long. V lost 0 bases and J 2 bases, leaving 7 bases between the germline ends. In germline, CDR1 is SGHDN, CDR2 FVKESK. CDR3 in DNA: TGTGCCAGCAGCCAAGAAGGCTCGAACTATGGCTACACCTTC. Amino acid sequence: CASSQEGSNYGYTF.

The chain has TRBV4-1 and TRBJ1-1; 8 bases fit TRBD1. V dropped 2 bases and J dropped 6; count of bases not matched to a gene: 2. Germline V gives CDR1 MGHRA, CDR2 YSYEKL. The CDR3 spans 13 residues. CDR3 in DNA: TGCGCCAGCAGCCAAAAGACAGGGGCTGAAGCTTTCTTT. It yields the protein CASSQKTGAEAFF.

This chain connects TRBV7-2 to TRBJ2-7, with no clear D. The germline CDR1 and CDR2 sequences are SGHTA and FQGNSA. V was pared by 3 bases and J by 2 bases, with 17 bases between. The CDR3 covers 16 residues. The CDR3 sequence: CASSFLQSLTTYEQYF. CDR3 DNA: TGTGCCAGCAGCTTTCTCCAGAGCCTAACTACCTACGAGCAGTACTTC. Full variable domain (rest looked up from reference TRBV7-2 and TRBJ2-7): GAGVSQSPSNKVTEKGKDVELRCDPISGHTALYWYRQSLGQGLEFLIYFQGNSAPDKSGLPSDRFSAERTGGSVSTLTIQRTQQEDSAVYLCASSFLQSLTTYEQYFGPGTRLTVT.

This clonotype was counted a few times. This rearrangement joins TRBV25-1 to TRBJ1-2, with a possible D match to TRBD1 (5 bases). From germline, CDR1 is MGHDK and CDR2 SYGVNS. CDR3 length: 13 amino acids. Trimming pared 4 bases from V and 6 bases from J, leaving 12 bases between. The DNA for the CDR3 is TGTGCCAGCAGTGTCGGGGACGGGGATGGCTACACCTTC. Translating gives CASSVGDGDGYTF.

Only a few counts were recorded for this clonotype. This sequence joins TRBV19 and TRBJ2-7; the match to TRBD1 covers 9 bases. The V and J ends lost 9 bases and 3 bases, in that order; junction bases with no gene match: 9. The germline CDR1 and CDR2 sequences are LNHDA and SQIVND (reference sequence). This CDR3 contains 14 residues. CDR3: CARIKGQGVYEQYF. Here the CDR3 DNA reads TGTGCCAGGATTAAGGGACAGGGTGTCTACGAGCAGTACTTC. The whole variable domain, filled in from reference TRBV19 and TRBJ2-7, reads DGGITQSPKYLFRKEGQNVTLSCEQNLNHDAMYWYRQDPGQGLRLIYYSQIVNDFQKGDIAEGYSVSREKKESFPLTVTSAQKNPTAFYLCARIKGQGVYEQYFGPGTRLTVT.

This chain joins TRBV27 and TRBJ2-3, with 9 bases fitting TRBD2. The V gene's germline CDR1 is MNHEY and CDR2 SMNVEV (reference sequence). The CDR3 runs 12 residues. J gave up 11 bases and V 5 bases, and 5 bases lay outside the gene matches. The chain's CDR3 is CASSPAGGKQYF. CDR3 in DNA: TGTGCCAGCAGTCCCGCGGGGGGGAAGCAGTATTTT.

This clonotype was detected many times. The J gene is TRBJ2-1, the V gene TRBV6-6, with D tentatively TRBD1 (6 bases). The CDR3 sequence is 18 residues long. V gave up 2 bases and J gave up 3 bases, with 20 bases separating them. In germline, CDR1 is MNHNY, CDR2 SVGAGI (reference sequence). The CDR3 coding sequence is TGTGCCAGCAGTTACCCAACCGCTACAGGGACGGGCTACAATGAGCAGTTCTTC. It translates to CASSYPTATGTGYNEQFF.

The table lists this clonotype with a few counts. The V call is TRBV27, the J call TRBJ1-2; 9 nucleotides align to TRBD1. CDR3 length: 20 residues. Trimming took 5 bases from V and 3 from J; bases not matched to a gene: 22. Germline V lookup: CDR1 MNHEY, CDR2 SMNVEV (reference sequence). CDR3 coding DNA: TGTGCCAGCAGTCCGGGATCCGGGACAGGGATGGCCCAATTTTACTATGGCTACACCTTC. Translated: CASSPGSGTGMAQFYYGYTF.

This clonotype was seen only a few times. V and J are TRBV6-5 and TRBJ1-2, with TRBD1 matching over 7 bases. Germline loops: CDR1 MNHEY, CDR2 SVGAGI. The CDR3 covers 15 residues. V was pared by 6 bases and J by 4 bases, with 11 bases of the junction left unmatched. The CDR3 sequence: CASRRTGDKFYGYTF. The DNA of the CDR3 is TGTGCCAGCAGAAGAACAGGGGACAAGTTCTATGGCTACACCTTC.

This clonotype was detected ten times or more. The CDR3 loop reads CASSLLETPNYGYTF. The DNA of the CDR3 is TGTGCCAGCAGCTTATTAGAAACTCCTAACTATGGCTACACCTTC. This chain joins TRBV7-2 and TRBJ1-2, with no clear D. The CDR3 covers 15 residues. Trimming took 2 bases from V and 0 from J, leaving 10 bases between them. The germline V gene has CDR1 SGHTA and CDR2 FQGNSA. Supplemented by reference TRBV7-2 and TRBJ1-2, the full variable domain reads GAGVSQSPSNKVTEKGKDVELRCDPISGHTALYWYRQSLGQGLEFLIYFQGNSAPDKSGLPSDRFSAERTGGSVSTLTIQRTQQEDSAVYLCASSLLETPNYGYTFGSGTRLTVV.

This clonotype was detected once. This sequence joins TRBV19 and TRBJ2-3; 14 bases map to TRBD2. V trimming: 5 bases; J trimming: 5 bases; junction bases outside the gene matches: 6. This CDR3 contains 16 residues. Germline-derived CDR1 and CDR2 are LNHDA and SQIVND (reference sequence). The CDR3 coding sequence is TGTGCCAGTAGTCCACCGACTAGCGGGGGGGGAGATACGCAGTATTTT. The encoded protein is CASSPPTSGGGDTQYF. Drawing the rest from reference TRBV19 and TRBJ2-3, the complete variable domain is DGGITQSPKYLFRKEGQNVTLSCEQNLNHDAMYWYRQDPGQGLRLIYYSQIVNDFQKGDIAEGYSVSREKKESFPLTVTSAQKNPTAFYLCASSPPTSGGGDTQYFGPGTRLTVL.

This clonotype was detected only a few times. The chain is built from TRBV5-1 and TRBJ2-2; no definite D call. Between the trimmed V and J ends, which lost 3 bases and 1 base, there was a span of 10 bases. Germline V gene sequence: CDR1 SGHRS, CDR2 YFSETQ. The CDR3 totals 15 residues. The CDR3 reads CASSSWPGNTGELFF. In DNA, the CDR3 is TGCGCCAGCAGCTCTTGGCCAGGGAACACCGGGGAGCTGTTTTTT.

Turning to this clonotype: This may be a read error: a much more frequent sequence differs by one nucleotide. This chain links TRBV7-6 with TRBJ1-1, with D possibly matching TRBD1 (6 bases). Germline values: CDR1 SGHVS, CDR2 FNYEAQ. V dropped 1 base and J dropped 6 bases, with 15 bases sitting between them. The CDR3 length is 15 residues. CDR3 coding DNA: TGTGCCAGCAGCTTAGGTGGGGGGCCGCAGGCTGAAGCTTTCTTT. Translated, it gives CASSLGGGPQAEAFF.

The chain recombines TRBV27 with TRBJ2-7; D is possibly TRBD1 (6 bases). The germline V and J ends were trimmed by 4 bases and 3 bases, with 19 bases remaining between them. The CDR3 runs 16 residues. Germline CDR1 is MNHEY and CDR2 is SMNVEV (reference sequence). This CDR3 is CASSSKPPRGSYEQYF. In DNA, the CDR3 is TGTGCCAGCAGTTCGAAACCACCCAGGGGAAGCTACGAGCAGTACTTC.